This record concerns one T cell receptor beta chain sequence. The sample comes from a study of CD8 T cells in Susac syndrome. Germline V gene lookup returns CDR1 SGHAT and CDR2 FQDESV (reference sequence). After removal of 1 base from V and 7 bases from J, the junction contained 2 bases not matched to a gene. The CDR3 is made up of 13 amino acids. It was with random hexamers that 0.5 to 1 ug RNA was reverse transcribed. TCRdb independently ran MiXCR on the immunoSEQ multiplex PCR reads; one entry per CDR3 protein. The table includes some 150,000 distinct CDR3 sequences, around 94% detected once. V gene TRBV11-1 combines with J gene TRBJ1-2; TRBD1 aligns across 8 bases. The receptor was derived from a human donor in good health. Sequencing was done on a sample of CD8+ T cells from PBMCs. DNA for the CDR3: TGTGCCAGCAGCTTAGAGACAGGGGCTGGCTACACCTTC. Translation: CASSLETGAGYTF.